This T cell receptor beta chain was sequenced in a study of blood T cell repertoires in COVID-19. Across the study: There were acute and convalescent COVID-19 samples, and they came from the United States, Italy and Spain. The analysed material was cDNA or gDNA that came from T cells, B-cell-depleted T cells, or PBMCs.

In the study's own analysis: Counts of nucleated cells, estimated from reference gene primer amplification, were obtained. The repertoire was sequenced with immunoSEQ multiplex PCR; TCRdb's copy has only in-frame clones and lacks some. That table furnishes V, J and clone size, whereas the DNA furnished D and trimming. The sample holds 200,000 to 300,000 clones, around 86% seen once. CDR3 size: 14 residues. Trimming took 3 bases from V and 5 from J, leaving 13 bases between them. Germline CDR1 and CDR2: KGHSH and LQKENI. This TCR derives from a woman between 55 and 75 years old who had recovered from COVID-19. The genes are TRBV18 and TRBJ2-5, with D perhaps matching TRBD2 (6 bases). The sequenced material came from peripheral blood. CDR3 in DNA: TGTGCCAGCTCACCCACCCGTGGAGGGGAGACCCAGTACTTC. It translates to CASSPTRGGETQYF.